The 14 T cell receptor beta chains below come from one sample, sequenced in a study of Graves' ophthalmopathy and Graves' hyperthyroidism. The sequenced template was RNA, covering the TCR beta CDR3 region. HTBI primers served in a first-round RT-PCR, which a second-round multiplex PCR followed. One entry per CDR3 protein results from TCRdb running MiXCR on the multiplex PCR reads. Of just over 400,000 distinct CDR3 sequences listed, around a fifth are singletons. Sequences were obtained from peripheral blood. The source is a woman in her late teens or twenties with stable Graves' hyperthyroidism.

The chain carries TRBV30 and TRBJ1-1; D is unresolved. Germline assignment: CDR1 GTSNPN and CDR2 SVGIG (reference sequence). The CDR3 has 11 residues. Deletions cut 5 bases from V and 5 bases from J, with 9 bases between. The CDR3, as DNA: TGTGCCTGGGGTGGAGGGACTGAAGCTTTCTTT. This encodes CAWGGGTEAFF.

In its sample, this clonotype was seen a few times. This rearrangement joins TRBV19 to TRBJ1-1, with D perhaps TRBD1 (5 bases). V gave up 7 bases and J gave up 0 bases, with 9 bases separating them. From germline, CDR1 is LNHDA and CDR2 SQIVND (reference sequence). This CDR3 has 13 amino acids. The CDR3 DNA reads TGTGCCAGTATGAGGGACGTGAACACTGAAGCTTTCTTT. Its translation is CASMRDVNTEAFF.

The J gene is TRBJ2-7, the V gene TRBV29-1; 8 positions agree with TRBD1. The germline V gene has CDR1 SQVTM and CDR2 ANQGSEA. J gave up 3 bases and V 6 bases, and 7 bases lay outside the gene matches. This CDR3 contains 13 residues. In DNA form, the CDR3 reads TGCAGCGTCCCGACAGGGGAACACTACGAGCAGTACTTC. The encoded protein is CSVPTGEHYEQYF.

This clonotype has just one count. This rearrangement joins TRBV4-1 to TRBJ1-5; D uncertain. The CDR3 totals 13 residues. Germline CDR1 reads MGHRA; CDR2 reads YSYEKL. The V end lost 0 bases, the J end lost 6 bases, and 6 bases lay between the germline ends. The CDR3, as DNA: TGCGCCAGCAGCCAAGAATTTAGTCAGCCCCAGCATTTT. This codes for CASSQEFSQPQHF.

This clonotype was observed a handful of times. V gene TRBV6-5 combines with J gene TRBJ2-5; 11 bases fit TRBD2. Per the germline V gene, CDR1 is MNHEY and CDR2 is SVGAGI. V dropped 0 bases and J dropped 5; count of bases not matched to a gene: 11. This CDR3 has 18 amino acids. The CDR3 loop is CASSYSGLAGGHVETQYF. DNA of the CDR3: TGTGCCAGCAGTTACTCCGGTTTAGCGGGAGGGCATGTGGAGACCCAGTACTTC.

Only one count was recorded for this clonotype. V gene TRBV29-1 combines with J gene TRBJ1-1; D is perhaps TRBD1 (6 bases). This CDR3 comprises 14 residues. Germline CDR1 is SQVTM and CDR2 is ANQGSEA. Trimming shortened V by 4 bases and J by 0 bases, and 12 bases separated the two germline ends. CDR3 loop: CSVVHRAMNTEAFF. Written as DNA, the CDR3 is TGCAGCGTTGTCCACAGGGCCATGAACACTGAAGCTTTCTTT.

This clonotype was seen just once. Written as DNA, the CDR3 is TGTGCCAGCAGTTACGAAACTAGCGGGAGCACCGGGGAGCTGTTTTTT. Residues: CASSYETSGSTGELFF. The rearrangement links TRBV6-2 or TRBV6-3 to TRBJ2-2; TRBD2 matches 11 bases. CDR1 is MNHEY and CDR2 is SVGEGT in the germline V gene. After removal of 2 bases from V and 4 bases from J, the junction contained 3 bases not matched to a gene. CDR3 length equals 16 residues.

This clonotype was detected ten times or more. The chain joins TRBV6-5 to TRBJ2-5, with 9 positions matching TRBD2. This CDR3 is built from 18 residues. V shed 2 bases and J 4 bases; nucleotides not matched to a gene: 14. Germline V gene data show CDR1 as MNHEY and CDR2 as SVGAGI. CDR3 sequence reads: CASSYHPGLALYGETQYF. DNA for the CDR3: TGTGCCAGCAGTTACCACCCAGGACTAGCGCTGTACGGAGAGACCCAGTACTTC.

Note on this clonotype: Given a much more abundant clone one base away, this may be a read error. This chain connects TRBV12-3 or TRBV12-4 to TRBJ2-7; TRBD2 agrees at 13 bases. J gave up 3 bases and V 7 bases, and 6 bases lay outside the gene matches. This CDR3 spans 15 amino acids. The CDR3 protein is CASNSGLAGVYEQYF. CDR3 DNA: TGTGCCAGCAACTCAGGACTAGCGGGAGTCTACGAGCAGTACTTC.

This clonotype was counted many times. The gene calls are TRBV2 and TRBJ1-1; TRBD1 might be the D (5 bases). Trimming left V 6 bases short and J 2 bases short, with 7 bases between. The germline V gene has CDR1 SNHLY and CDR2 FYNNEI. This CDR3 is 12 amino acids long. The CDR3 reads CASSGTNTEAFF. The CDR3 region has the DNA TGTGCCAGCAGCGGGACCAACACTGAAGCTTTCTTT.

This clonotype has ten or more counts. The chain joins TRBV12-3 or TRBV12-4 to TRBJ2-2; D unresolved. V dropped 6 bases and J dropped 2 bases, with 10 bases sitting between them. This CDR3 comprises 14 residues. CDR3 sequence (DNA): TGTGCCAGCAGGACCCGGGCCAACACCGGGGAGCTGTTTTTT. Translated, it gives CASRTRANTGELFF.

The rearrangement uses TRBV12-3 or TRBV12-4 and TRBJ1-2; D is unresolved. Trimming removed 8 bases at V and 7 bases at J, with 8 bases between. The CDR3 extends over 10 amino acids. In DNA, the CDR3 is TGTGCCAGCGGAAAGGGTGGCTACACCTTC. It specifies CASGKGGYTF.

This clonotype occurred many times. V and J are TRBV12-3 or TRBV12-4 and TRBJ2-4; TRBD1 matches 10 bases. V lost 1 base and J lost 2; bases outside the gene matches: 2. The CDR3 is made up of 16 amino acids. Written as DNA, the CDR3 is TGTGCCAGCAGTTTAGGACAGGGGGCGACCAAAAACATTCAGTACTTC. Translation gives CASSLGQGATKNIQYF.

V usage is TRBV11-2 and J usage is TRBJ2-7; 12 nucleotides line up with TRBD2. After removal of 1 base from V and 3 bases from J, the junction contained 10 bases not matched to a gene. This CDR3 is built from 18 residues. In germline, CDR1 is SGHAT, CDR2 FQNNGV. The CDR3 protein is CASSLGLPGLAGGYEQYF. CDR3 nucleotide sequence: TGTGCCAGCAGCTTAGGGTTACCGGGACTAGCGGGCGGCTACGAGCAGTACTTC.